This T cell receptor beta chain was captured by sequencing in a study of cytotoxic CD8 clonotypes in ibrutinib-treated CLL. Sequenced by immunoSEQ multiplex PCR; TCRdb stores in-frame clones only, minus some. The table shows roughly 53,000 clones, with nearly 55% occurring only once. The CDR3 runs to 11 residues. The V gene lost 5 bases and the J gene lost 6 bases, with 8 bases spanning the gap. CDR1 is MNHEY, CDR2 SVGAGI, per germline. The TCR was taken from a human donor with chronic lymphocytic leukemia. The chain recombines TRBV6-5 with TRBJ2-7; D ambiguous. Sequenced here: PBMCs, sampled at disease progression, from a patient treated with ibrutinib. The CDR3 nucleotides read TGTGCCAGCAGTGCTCGTGGCGAGCAGTACTTC. It is translated as CASSARGEQYF.